The 29 T cell receptor beta chains below were found in one sample sequenced in a study of control samples from healthy donors and cancer patients (dated by TCRdb to the early 2020s). The library came from the immunoSEQ multiplex PCR assay. In TCRdb, the immuneACCESS table is reduced to in-frame sequences with V and J assigned. These tables do not hold every clone; where another copy was compared, an unresolved V gene accounts for under half, and the others remain unexplained. This sample has around 200,000 clones in its table, and about 93% of those were observed once. The ten largest clonotypes hold roughly 1.6% of the sample. Sample: blood. The receptor source for this set is a man in his fifties or sixties in good health.

The rearrangement joins TRBV3-1 (or the pseudogene TRBV3-2) to TRBJ1-4; 9 bases fit TRBD1. The V and J ends lost 4 bases and 8 bases, in that order; junction bases with no gene match: 8. The germline CDR1 and CDR2 sequences are LGHDT and YNNKEL (reference sequence). The CDR3 length is 15 residues. This CDR3 reads CASSRSGTGMEKLFF. CDR3 coding DNA: TGTGCCAGCAGCCGATCCGGGACAGGGATGGAAAAACTGTTTTTT.

This chain links TRBV19 with TRBJ1-4; D is unclear. The V end lost 6 bases, the J end lost 0 bases, and 8 bases lay between the germline ends. The CDR3 spans 14 residues. Germline CDR1 reads LNHDA; CDR2 reads SQIVND (reference sequence). CDR3 coding DNA: TGTGCCAGTAGAGTTGGGGCAACTAATGAAAAACTGTTTTTT. Translated, it gives CASRVGATNEKLFF.

The chain links TRBV3-1 (or the pseudogene TRBV3-2) to TRBJ2-7; D could derive from TRBD1 or TRBD2 (5 bases each). This CDR3 has 13 amino acids. Germline V gives CDR1 LGHDT, CDR2 YNNKEL (reference sequence). Trimming removed 4 bases at V and 3 bases at J, with 10 bases between. CDR3 residues: CASSREGRYEQYF. Here the CDR3 DNA reads TGTGCCAGCAGCCGTGAGGGACGCTACGAGCAGTACTTC.

V usage is TRBV11-2 and J usage is TRBJ1-2; TRBD1 matches at 7 bases. V was pared by 2 bases and J by 4 bases, with 19 bases of the junction left unmatched. Looked up from germline, CDR1 is SGHAT and CDR2 is FQNNGV. The CDR3 length is 19 residues. CDR3 protein: CASSLNLDPLDRRFYGYTF. CDR3 coding DNA: TGTGCCAGCAGCTTAAACCTCGACCCTTTGGACAGGCGATTCTATGGCTACACCTTC.

This chain links TRBV6-5 with TRBJ2-7; D is unclear. The CDR3 consists of 13 residues. Germline V gene lookup returns CDR1 MNHEY and CDR2 SVGAGI. V was clipped by 8 bases and J by 9 bases, with 20 bases between them. CDR3 DNA sequence: TGTGCCAGCCAATACTGCCGGTCCTACCGGCAGTACGTC. Its protein is CASQYCRSYRQYV.

The rearrangement links TRBV2 to TRBJ1-2, with D uncertain. Trimming removed 7 bases from V and 1 base from J, with 13 bases in between. This CDR3 is 14 amino acids long. Germline lookup yields CDR1 SNHLY and CDR2 FYNNEI. The CDR3 DNA is TGTGCCAGCATTGTGGACCGTTATAACTATGGCTACACCTTC. This encodes CASIVDRYNYGYTF.

V is TRBV3-1 (or the pseudogene TRBV3-2) and J is TRBJ2-1, with D perhaps TRBD1 or TRBD2 (5 bases each). Trimming removed 4 bases at V and 10 bases at J, with 14 bases between. Germline V gene data show CDR1 as LGHDT and CDR2 as YNNKEL (reference sequence). CDR3 size: 13 residues. This CDR3 reads CASSRPDSGEQFF. The CDR3 nucleotides are TGTGCCAGCAGCCGCCCCGACAGCGGAGAGCAGTTCTTC.

The chain couples TRBV4-1 to TRBJ1-5, with 7 bases lining up with TRBD1. CDR1 is MGHRA and CDR2 is YSYEKL in the germline V gene. V lost 1 base to trimming and J lost 0 bases; unmatched junction nucleotides: 9. This CDR3 has 18 amino acids. CDR3 sequence reads: CASSQVGPGGGSNQPQHF. The CDR3 DNA follows: TGCGCCAGCAGCCAAGTAGGCCCAGGGGGGGGTAGCAATCAGCCCCAGCATTTT.

This clone was seen just once. The V and J genes are TRBV15 and TRBJ2-7, with a possible D match to TRBD1 (6 bases). The V and J ends lost 8 bases and 3 bases respectively, with 8 bases between them. The CDR3 extends over 11 amino acids. Germline CDR1 LNHNV, CDR2 YYDKDF (reference sequence). The DNA for the CDR3 is TGTGCCACCGACAGGAACTACGAGCAGTACGTC. Translated, it gives CATDRNYEQYV.

The CDR3: CAWSVLGGRNQPQHF. In DNA, the CDR3 is TGTGCCTGGAGTGTACTAGGCGGTCGCAATCAGCCCCAGCATTTT. J is TRBJ1-5 and V is TRBV30; the D is unclear. The germline V gene has CDR1 GTSNPN and CDR2 SVGIG (reference sequence). V dropped 0 bases and J dropped 2 bases, with 11 bases sitting between them. This CDR3 region has 15 residues.

The CDR3: CASGGNQPQHF. Written as DNA, the CDR3 is TGTGCCAGCGGGGGGAATCAGCCCCAGCATTTT. The rearrangement joins TRBV6-5 to TRBJ1-5; D is possibly TRBD1 (5 bases). Germline V gene sequence: CDR1 MNHEY, CDR2 SVGAGI. The CDR3 has 11 amino acids. Trimming pared 8 bases from V and 4 bases from J, leaving 6 bases between.

This rearrangement joins TRBV2 to TRBJ1-5; TRBD1 is a possible D gene (6 bases). The CDR3 spans 14 residues. Germline lookup yields CDR1 SNHLY and CDR2 FYNNEI. Trimming took off 7 bases at V and 8 bases at J, with 18 bases between the two ends. The CDR3 sequence: CASTTDSLFKPQHF. DNA of the CDR3: TGTGCCAGCACTACGGACAGCCTTTTTAAGCCCCAGCATTTT.

This chain joins TRBV9 and TRBJ2-2, with D unresolved. Trimming removed 0 bases at V and 11 bases at J, with 5 bases between. Germline assignment: CDR1 SGDLS and CDR2 YYNGEE. The CDR3 has 11 residues. The CDR3 bases are TGTGCCAGCAGCGTAGAACGAGAGCTGTTTTTT. Translating it yields CASSVERELFF.

V is TRBV19 and J is TRBJ2-1, with 7 bases aligning to TRBD2. CDR1 is LNHDA and CDR2 is SQIVND in the germline V gene (reference sequence). The length of the CDR3 is 15 residues. V gave up 3 bases and J gave up 4 bases; unmatched junction bases: 6. CDR3 sequence (DNA): TGTGCCAGTAGTATCGGCGGGGGACTTTACAATGAGCAGTTCTTC. It translates to CASSIGGGLYNEQFF.

Here the CDR3 DNA reads TGCGCCAGCAGCTTGGCCAGCGGGGAGGGACAGCCCCAGCATTTT. Residues: CASSLASGEGQPQHF. The chain couples TRBV5-1 to TRBJ1-5; D unclear. V was cut by 0 bases and J by 7 bases, with 14 bases left in between. CDR3 length: 15 residues. CDR1 SGHRS and CDR2 YFSETQ come from the germline V gene.

This chain links TRBV3-1 (or the pseudogene TRBV3-2) with TRBJ1-1; D is uncertain. Trimming took off 0 bases at V and 5 bases at J, with 4 bases between the two ends. CDR1 and CDR2 from the germline V gene are LGHDT and YNNKEL (reference sequence). The CDR3 covers 12 residues. CDR3 bases: TGTGCCAGCAGCCAAGAGAATACTGAAGCTTTCTTT. It encodes CASSQENTEAFF.

The chain combines TRBV30 with TRBJ1-4; maybe TRBD1 (5 bases). Trimming took 0 bases from V and 8 from J, leaving 10 bases between them. CDR1 and CDR2 from the germline V gene are GTSNPN and SVGIG (reference sequence). This CDR3 is built from 13 residues. DNA of the CDR3: TGTGCCTGGAGTGTACGGGGGGGAGAAAAACTGTTTTTT. Its protein product is CAWSVRGGEKLFF.

The genes are TRBV6-5 and TRBJ1-5, with a weak D call TRBD1 (5 bases). Germline CDR1 MNHEY, CDR2 SVGAGI. The germline V and J ends were trimmed by 8 bases and 3 bases, with 14 bases remaining between them. This CDR3 spans 14 amino acids. The CDR3 DNA reads TGTGCCAGCGGGACTCACCTGTCCAATCAGCCCCAGCATTTT. Protein product: CASGTHLSNQPQHF.

This chain connects TRBV6-6 to TRBJ2-3, with D tentatively TRBD2 (7 bases). V was trimmed by 8 bases and J by 6 bases, leaving 12 bases between them. The CDR3 sequence is 12 residues long. CDR1 and CDR2 (germline): MNHNY, SVGAGI (reference sequence). CDR3 DNA: TGTGCCAGCGGGGGGGCCAGGGATACGCAGTATTTT. This encodes CASGGARDTQYF.

This chain joins TRBV12-3 or TRBV12-4 and TRBJ1-1, with D perhaps TRBD1 (5 bases). The CDR3 spans 13 residues. V was clipped by 4 bases and J by 1 base, with 7 bases between them. The CDR3: CASSSGPNTEAFF. DNA of the CDR3: TGTGCCAGCAGTTCGGGACCGAACACTGAAGCTTTCTTT.

This sequence joins TRBV3-1 (or the pseudogene TRBV3-2) and TRBJ1-4; TRBD1 might be the D (6 bases). The CDR3 loop spans 16 amino acids. Germline V gives CDR1 LGHDT, CDR2 YNNKEL (reference sequence). The V end lost 4 bases, the J end lost 1 base, and 13 bases lay between the germline ends. DNA for the CDR3: TGTGCCAGCAGCCGACGGGTAGGGGGAACTAATGAAAAACTGTTTTTT. It specifies CASSRRVGGTNEKLFF.

The rearrangement uses TRBV11-2 and TRBJ1-1; D is ambiguous. CDR1 and CDR2 from the germline V gene are SGHAT and FQNNGV. Trimming took 1 base from V and 2 from J, leaving 8 bases between them. The CDR3 runs 14 residues. The CDR3 bases are TGTGCCAGCAGCTTAGGGCCGGCAAACACTGAAGCTTTCTTT. Translated: CASSLGPANTEAFF.

This chain joins TRBV3-1 (or the pseudogene TRBV3-2) and TRBJ2-7; 13 bases agree with TRBD2. This CDR3 is 16 amino acids long. Germline trimming cut 4 bases from V and 2 bases from J; bases unmatched to any gene: 5. The germline gives CDR1 LGHDT, CDR2 YNNKEL (reference sequence). CDR3 DNA: TGTGCCAGCAGCCTCGACGGGACTAGCGGGGCCTACGAGCAGTACTTC. This codes for CASSLDGTSGAYEQYF.

This clone turned up a few times. V and J are TRBV7-3 and TRBJ2-5, with TRBD2 matching 11 bases. Trimming removed 5 bases from V and 2 bases from J; junction bases left unmatched: 7. This CDR3 contains 16 residues. CDR1 SGHTA and CDR2 FQGTGA come from the germline V gene. The CDR3 bases are TGTGCCAGCAGCATCTCTAGCGGGGGGTCACAAGAGACCCAGTACTTC. Translating gives CASSISSGGSQETQYF.

This sequence joins TRBV7-6 and TRBJ1-1; possible D gene TRBD1, 6 bases. Per germline, CDR1 SGHVS and CDR2 FNYEAQ. This CDR3 has 15 amino acids. V gave up 1 base and J gave up 7 bases, with 16 bases separating them. The CDR3 loop reads CASSLGGGGGYEAFF. The CDR3 bases are TGTGCCAGCAGCTTAGGAGGTGGGGGGGGCTATGAAGCTTTCTTT.

This chain uses TRBV6-2 or TRBV6-3 with TRBJ1-2, with TRBD1 identical over 7 bases. Losses at the gene ends were 5 bases for V and 4 bases for J; bases not matched to a gene: 19. The CDR3 has 18 amino acids. From germline, CDR1 is MNHEY and CDR2 SVGEGT. The CDR3 protein is CASSPLSLDRATLYGYTF. The CDR3 DNA is TGTGCCAGCAGTCCCTTGTCATTAGACAGGGCTACTCTCTATGGCTACACCTTC.

V is TRBV5-1 and J is TRBJ2-1; D ambiguous. There are 15 residues in the CDR3. Per the germline V gene, CDR1 is SGHRS and CDR2 is YFSETQ. V lost 3 bases and J lost 6, with 16 bases in between. CDR3 in DNA: TGCGCCAGCAGCTACGAAGGATTTGAAGCCAATGAGCAGTTCTTC. Its translation is CASSYEGFEANEQFF.

V is TRBV6-5 and J is TRBJ1-6, with D perhaps TRBD1 (5 bases). Trimming took off 6 bases at V and 4 bases at J, with 10 bases between the two ends. CDR1 MNHEY and CDR2 SVGAGI come from the germline V gene. The CDR3 loop spans 14 amino acids. The CDR3 coding sequence is TGTGCCAGCAGCCGACAGATTTATAATTCACCCCTCCACTTT. This sequence encodes CASSRQIYNSPLHF.

CDR3 sequence reads: CASSPPLGGYTF. In DNA form, the CDR3 reads TGCGCCAGCAGCCCACCGTTGGGTGGCTACACCTTC. The rearrangement links TRBV4-1 to TRBJ1-2; D call uncertain. This CDR3 comprises 12 residues. The germline V and J ends were trimmed by 4 bases and 7 bases, with 10 bases remaining between them. Germline-derived CDR1 and CDR2 are MGHRA and YSYEKL.